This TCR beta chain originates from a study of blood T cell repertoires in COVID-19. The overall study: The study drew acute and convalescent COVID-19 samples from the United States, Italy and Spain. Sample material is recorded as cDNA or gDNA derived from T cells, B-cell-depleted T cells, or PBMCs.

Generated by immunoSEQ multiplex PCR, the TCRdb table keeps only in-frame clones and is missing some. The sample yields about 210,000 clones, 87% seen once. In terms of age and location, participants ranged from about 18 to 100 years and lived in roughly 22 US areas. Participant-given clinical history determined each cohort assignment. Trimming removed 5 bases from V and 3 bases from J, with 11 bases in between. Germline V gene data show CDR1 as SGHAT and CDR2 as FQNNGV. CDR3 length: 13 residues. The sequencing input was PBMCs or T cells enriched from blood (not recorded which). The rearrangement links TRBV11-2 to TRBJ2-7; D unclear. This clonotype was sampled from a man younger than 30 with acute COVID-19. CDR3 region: CASSPSNFYEQYF. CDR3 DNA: TGTGCCAGCAGCCCCTCTAATTTCTACGAGCAGTACTTC.